What follows is one TCR beta chain and its context. Its antigen remains unknown. The sample belongs to a study of T cells in Graves' hyperthyroidism and ophthalmopathy. Study as a whole: Peripheral blood specimens were obtained at initial diagnosis, prior to any treatment. General observations from the study: Blood also contained most expanded thyroid clonotypes above 0.001. In simple terms, a model built on 13 V-J features told ophthalmopathy apart from stable hyperthyroidism.

The V segment lost 6 bases and the J segment 0 bases; nucleotides outside the gene matches: 7. The germline V gene encodes CDR1 SNHLY and CDR2 FYNNEI. The CDR3 consists of 15 residues. TCR beta CDR3 region amplification was performed from RNA transcripts. The HTBI primer set served for first-round RT-PCR of the TCR CDR3. TCRdb fed the multiplex PCR reads into MiXCR, producing one record per CDR3 protein. The sample includes around 35,000 distinct CDR3 sequences, roughly 50% of them seen just once. The chain combines TRBV2 with TRBJ2-7; 8 nucleotides line up with TRBD1. Sample: blood. This receptor was identified in a man aged 35 to 55 with Graves' ophthalmopathy. CDR3 in DNA: TGTGCCAGCAGGGCCGGGACAGGTAGCTCCTACGAGCAGTACTTC. The encoded protein is CASRAGTGSSYEQYF.